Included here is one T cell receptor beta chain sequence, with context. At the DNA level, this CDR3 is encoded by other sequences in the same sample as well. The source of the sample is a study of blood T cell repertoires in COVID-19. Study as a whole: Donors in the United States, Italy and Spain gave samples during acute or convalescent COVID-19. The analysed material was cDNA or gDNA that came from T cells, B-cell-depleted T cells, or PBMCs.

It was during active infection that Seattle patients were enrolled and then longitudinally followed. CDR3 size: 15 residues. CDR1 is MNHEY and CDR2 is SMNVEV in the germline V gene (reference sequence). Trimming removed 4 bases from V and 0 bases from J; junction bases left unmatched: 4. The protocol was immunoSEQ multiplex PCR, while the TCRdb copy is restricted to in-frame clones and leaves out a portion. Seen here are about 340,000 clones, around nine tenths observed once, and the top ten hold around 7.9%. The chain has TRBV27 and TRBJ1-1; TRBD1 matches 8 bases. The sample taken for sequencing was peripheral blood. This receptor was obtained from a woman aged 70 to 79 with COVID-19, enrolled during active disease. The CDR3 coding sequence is TGTGCCAGCAGTTCGGGACAGGTTATGAACACTGAAGCTTTCTTT. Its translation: CASSSGQVMNTEAFF.